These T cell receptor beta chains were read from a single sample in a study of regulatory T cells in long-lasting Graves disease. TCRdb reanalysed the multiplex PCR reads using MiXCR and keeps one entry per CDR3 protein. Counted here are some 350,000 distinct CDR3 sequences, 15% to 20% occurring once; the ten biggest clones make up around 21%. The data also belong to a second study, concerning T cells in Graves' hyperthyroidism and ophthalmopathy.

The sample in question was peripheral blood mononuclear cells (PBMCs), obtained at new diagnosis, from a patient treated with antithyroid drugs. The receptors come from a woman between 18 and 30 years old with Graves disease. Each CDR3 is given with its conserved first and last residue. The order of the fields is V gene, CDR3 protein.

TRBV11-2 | CASSSGTGMRDNQPQHF
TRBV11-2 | CASSDLSYEQYF
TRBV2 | CASSSGTAFYGYTF
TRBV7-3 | CASSLAPRTGVGYTF
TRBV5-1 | CASTSKAGSSTDTQYF
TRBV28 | CASSPLGLNSYEQYF
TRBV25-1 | CASSVPGTGDHLF
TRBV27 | CASSLNRGEYGYTF
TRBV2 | CASKRGTANTGELFF
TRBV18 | CASSRDITNEQFF
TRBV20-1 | CSVSRLSEQYF
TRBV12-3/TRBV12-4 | CASSSGAAYGYTF
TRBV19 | CASSMRTISRAQHF
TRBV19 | CASSMARDTYTDTQYF
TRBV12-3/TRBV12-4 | CATSIRGGEQYF
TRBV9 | CASSASGLTGNTIYF
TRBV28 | CASSRGQQETQYF
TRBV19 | CASNLGRTGNGYTF
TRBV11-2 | CASSNLVQGTHGYTF
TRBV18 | CASSPLPWTSAYNEQFF
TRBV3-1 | CASSGPGLAGTGEQFF
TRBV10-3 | CAIRGQDNQPQHF
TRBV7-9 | CACGGVNTGELFF
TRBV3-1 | CASSPGASGGRETQYF
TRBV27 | CASTRRNEQYF
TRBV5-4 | CASSLVSGRADTQYF
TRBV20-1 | CSARDVSGKAINEQFF
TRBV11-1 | CASSPQRTVNYGYTF
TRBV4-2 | CASSHSSGNTGELFF
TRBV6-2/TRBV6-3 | CASRRLNTEAFF
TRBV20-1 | CSAPPPRGPYNEQFF
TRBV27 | CASSRTGDMNTEAFF
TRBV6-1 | CASRGLAGGLSEQYF
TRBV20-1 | CSANPGTRSYNEQFF
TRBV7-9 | CASSRGQGVDIQYF
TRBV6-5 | CASSYGVMNTEAFF